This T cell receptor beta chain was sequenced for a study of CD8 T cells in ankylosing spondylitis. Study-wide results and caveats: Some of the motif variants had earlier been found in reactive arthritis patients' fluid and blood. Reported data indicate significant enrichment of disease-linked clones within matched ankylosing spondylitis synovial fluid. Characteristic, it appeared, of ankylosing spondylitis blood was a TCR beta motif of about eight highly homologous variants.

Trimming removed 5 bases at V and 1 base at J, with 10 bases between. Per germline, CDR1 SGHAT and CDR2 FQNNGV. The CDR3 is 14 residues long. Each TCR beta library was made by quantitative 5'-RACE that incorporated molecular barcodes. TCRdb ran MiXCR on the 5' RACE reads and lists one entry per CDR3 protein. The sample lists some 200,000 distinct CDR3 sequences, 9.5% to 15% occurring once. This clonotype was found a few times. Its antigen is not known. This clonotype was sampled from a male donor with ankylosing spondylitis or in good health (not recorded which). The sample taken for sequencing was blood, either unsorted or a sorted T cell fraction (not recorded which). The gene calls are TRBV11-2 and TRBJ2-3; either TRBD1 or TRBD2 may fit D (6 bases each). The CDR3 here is CASSLRGRTDTQYF. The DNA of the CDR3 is TGTGCCAGCAGCCTCCGGGGGCGCACAGATACGCAGTATTTT.